In this sample, the clone carrying this TCR beta chain turned up once. This specimen belongs to a study of T cell changes during pregnancy in multiple sclerosis. Here immunoSEQ multiplex PCR was the method, and the copy in TCRdb shows in-frame clones only, minus some. The repertoire holds about 65,000 clones, 85% to 95% seen once, with 2.5% to 3.5% in the top ten. The CDR3 has 15 residues. With 5 bases clipped from V and 0 bases from J, the junction kept 4 bases outside the gene matches. The V gene's germline CDR1 is SEHNR and CDR2 FQNEAQ (reference sequence). The chain uses TRBV7-9 and TRBJ1-1; 9 bases align to TRBD1. Sequenced here: CD8+ T cells from peripheral blood mononuclear cells, sampled in the third trimester of pregnancy. The TCR originated in a female donor in good health, enrolled as a control in a pregnancy study. CDR3 protein: CASSHGTGMNTEAFF. The CDR3, as DNA: TGTGCCAGCAGCCACGGGACAGGGATGAACACTGAAGCTTTCTTT.